The next 24 T cell receptor beta chains were all read from a single sample in a study of CD8 T cells in ankylosing spondylitis. Study-wide points: Seemingly characteristic of ankylosing spondylitis blood was a TCR beta motif consisting of roughly 8 highly homologous variants.

Their antigen targets remain unknown. From the 5' RACE reads, TCRdb called clonotypes with MiXCR, one entry per CDR3 protein. This table holds roughly 670,000 distinct CDR3 sequences, around 20% found once. The material sequenced was blood, either unsorted or a sorted T cell fraction (not recorded which). The receptors come from a male donor with ankylosing spondylitis.

There are a few counts of this clonotype. V and J are TRBV5-1 and TRBJ1-3; 7 bases fit TRBD1. The CDR3 has 17 residues. From germline, CDR1 is SGHRS and CDR2 YFSETQ. With 4 bases clipped from V and 1 base from J, the junction kept 11 bases outside the gene matches. In DNA form, the CDR3 reads TGCGCCAGCAGCGGGACGACAGGGACCTTATCTGGAAACACCATATATTTT. Encoded protein: CASSGTTGTLSGNTIYF.

V is TRBV14 and J is TRBJ2-1; no definite D call. The germline gives CDR1 SGHDN, CDR2 FVKESK. The CDR3 consists of 15 residues. Deletions cut 5 bases from V and 0 bases from J, with 11 bases between. CDR3: CASSSPQSSYNEQFF. CDR3 nucleotides: TGTGCCAGCAGCTCACCACAGAGCTCCTACAATGAGCAGTTCTTC.

This clonotype was seen only a few times. The chain employs TRBV20-1 and TRBJ2-2; 11 bases match TRBD2. The CDR3 totals 17 residues. After removal of 2 bases from V and 0 bases from J, the junction contained 5 bases not matched to a gene. Germline assignment: CDR1 DFQATT and CDR2 SNEGSKA (reference sequence). CDR3 amino acids: CSARLAGGLTNTGELFF. In nucleotides, the CDR3 is TGCAGTGCTAGACTAGCGGGGGGCCTAACGAACACCGGGGAGCTGTTTTTT.

The V and J genes are TRBV12-3 or TRBV12-4 and TRBJ2-4; maybe TRBD2 (7 bases). CDR3 length equals 19 residues. V shed 8 bases and J shed 0 bases, with 26 bases lying between them. The CDR3 protein is CASRPGGGEVAGAKNIQYF. The CDR3 DNA reads as TGTGCCAGCCGCCCGGGGGGCGGGGAGGTAGCGGGAGCCAAAAACATTCAGTACTTC.

This clonotype was recorded a few times. V is TRBV11-2 and J is TRBJ2-5, with D perhaps TRBD2 (6 bases). The CDR3 extends over 15 amino acids. The V end was cut by 6 bases, the J end by 5 bases, with 19 bases between. CDR1 and CDR2 (germline): SGHAT, FQNNGV. CDR3 protein: CASSSPLGLMETQYF. The CDR3 bases are TGTGCCAGCAGTTCACCCCTGGGACTTATGGAGACCCAGTACTTC.

This clonotype was observed a few times. The CDR3 spells CASSSGLEIADTQYF. The DNA for the CDR3 is TGTGCCAGCAGTTCGGGACTAGAAATCGCAGATACGCAGTATTTT. The chain carries TRBV3-1 and TRBJ2-3, with 8 positions matching TRBD2. The CDR3 runs to 15 residues. Germline assignment: CDR1 LGHDT and CDR2 YNNKEL (reference sequence). Trimming at V came to 6 bases and at J to 4 bases, leaving 9 bases not matched to a gene.

There are a few counts of this clonotype. The chain links TRBV20-1 to TRBJ2-6; possibly TRBD1 for D (6 bases). Germline lookup yields CDR1 DFQATT and CDR2 SNEGSKA (reference sequence). CDR3 length equals 14 residues. Between the trimmed V and J ends, which lost 4 bases and 4 bases, there was a span of 11 bases. The CDR3 loop is CSAKQGAGANVLTF. DNA for the CDR3: TGCAGTGCTAAACAGGGAGCCGGGGCCAACGTCCTGACTTTC.

This clonotype was seen a handful of times. The rearrangement joins TRBV20-1 to TRBJ2-4; 9 bases align to TRBD2. Per germline, CDR1 DFQATT and CDR2 SNEGSKA (reference sequence). The CDR3 has 17 amino acids. V lost 6 bases and J lost 3; bases outside the gene matches: 15. The CDR3 nucleotides read TGCAGTGCCCGTCAGACTAGCGGAAGTCCCCTCAAAAACATTCAGTACTTC. It encodes CSARQTSGSPLKNIQYF.

The V call is TRBV28, the J call TRBJ2-1; unclear D gene. CDR3 length: 16 residues. Germline CDR1 is MDHEN and CDR2 is SYDVKM. Trimming stripped 2 bases from V and 7 bases from J, with 18 bases between. CDR3 in amino acids: CASSLLTTIVDNEQFF. In DNA, the CDR3 is TGTGCCAGCAGTTTACTTACAACTATCGTGGATAATGAGCAGTTCTTC.

This clonotype was found a few times. The chain links TRBV9 to TRBJ1-1; D uncertain. CDR3 length: 12 amino acids. Germline loops: CDR1 SGDLS, CDR2 YYNGEE. V was pared by 3 bases and J by 7 bases, with 10 bases between. The CDR3 bases are TGTGCCAGCAGCGCCCGACCGGGTGAAGCTTTCTTT. Residues: CASSARPGEAFF.

This clonotype appeared a few times. The chain joins TRBV18 to TRBJ1-4; 7 nucleotides agree with TRBD1. J lost 8 bases, V lost 3 bases, and 12 bases had no gene match. From germline, CDR1 is KGHSH and CDR2 LQKENI. The CDR3 length is 16 residues. The CDR3 region has the DNA TGTGCCAGCTCACCCTCCCCGACAGGGCGGGAGGAAAAACTGTTTTTT. Amino acid sequence: CASSPSPTGREEKLFF. Full variable domain (outside the CDR3, taken from reference TRBV18 and TRBJ1-4): NAGVMQNPRHLVRRRGQEARLRCSPMKGHSHVYWYRQLPEEGLKFMVYLQKENIIDESGMPKERFSAEFPKEGPSILRIQQVVRGDSAAYFCASSPSPTGREEKLFFGSGTQLSVL.

This clonotype was seen a few times. V is TRBV2 and J is TRBJ2-7; D is ambiguous. The CDR3 consists of 14 residues. With 6 bases removed from V and 0 bases from J, the gap between germline ends came to 12 bases. Germline V gene sequence: CDR1 SNHLY, CDR2 FYNNEI. The CDR3 loop reads CASRNSAISYEQYF. DNA for the CDR3: TGTGCCAGCAGAAACTCCGCGATCTCCTACGAGCAGTACTTC.

The J gene is TRBJ2-4, the V gene TRBV9; D is unresolved. Germline CDR1 and CDR2: SGDLS and YYNGEE. V was pared by 4 bases and J by 9 bases, with 8 bases between. The CDR3 extends over 11 amino acids. Written as DNA, the CDR3 is TGTGCCAGCAGCTATAAACGCATTCAGTACTTC. It yields the protein CASSYKRIQYF.

The genes are TRBV5-6 and TRBJ2-2, with D perhaps TRBD1 (6 bases). V lost 2 bases and J 3 bases, leaving 11 bases between the germline ends. Germline lookup yields CDR1 SGHDT and CDR2 YYEEEE. The CDR3 consists of 15 residues. As DNA, the CDR3 is TGTGCCAGCAGCTTTCCCCAGGGGTACACCGGGGAGCTGTTTTTT. Protein: CASSFPQGYTGELFF.

This clonotype came up many times. This sequence joins TRBV9 and TRBJ1-1, with unresolved D. This CDR3 has 14 residues. V shed 0 bases and J shed 5 bases, with 11 bases lying between them. Germline V CDR1 and CDR2: SGDLS, YYNGEE. CDR3 amino acids: CASSVGSSRTEAFF. CDR3 bases: TGTGCCAGCAGCGTAGGGTCTTCCCGAACTGAAGCTTTCTTT.

This clonotype was found a few times. This chain joins TRBV12-3 or TRBV12-4 and TRBJ2-7; 9 nucleotides line up with TRBD2. CDR3 length equals 16 residues. The junction had 14 bases not matched to a gene; V was cut back by 4 bases and J by 7 bases. CDR3: CASSSSGLAPSGEQYF. The CDR3, as DNA: TGTGCCAGCAGTTCCTCGGGACTAGCCCCGAGTGGGGAGCAGTACTTC.

This clonotype was observed a few times. The V gene is TRBV20-1, the J gene TRBJ2-2; D possibly corresponds to TRBD2 (5 bases). V lost 3 bases to trimming and J lost 5 bases, with 19 bases between them. The germline V gene encodes CDR1 DFQATT and CDR2 SNEGSKA (reference sequence). The CDR3 covers 16 residues. This CDR3 is CSARRAWAGGTGELFF. The CDR3 region has the DNA TGCAGTGCTAGGAGGGCCTGGGCAGGCGGGACCGGGGAGCTGTTTTTT.

J is TRBJ2-7 and V is TRBV11-2, with D perhaps matching TRBD1 (6 bases). This CDR3 region has 15 residues. The germline CDR1 and CDR2 sequences are SGHAT and FQNNGV. V was cut by 0 bases and J by 3 bases, with 12 bases left in between. CDR3: CASSLEWGPNYEQYF. The CDR3 DNA reads TGTGCCAGCAGCTTAGAATGGGGGCCCAACTACGAGCAGTACTTC. The full variable domain, in which reference TRBV11-2 and TRBJ2-7 provide the parts outside the CDR3, is EAGVAQSPRYKIIEKRQSVAFWCNPISGHATLYWYQQILGQGPKLLIQFQNNGVVDDSQLPKDRFSAERLKGVDSTLKIQPAKLEDSAVYLCASSLEWGPNYEQYFGPGTRLTVT.

The chain links TRBV7-7 to TRBJ2-2; TRBD2 matches 10 bases. The CDR3 has 17 amino acids. From germline, CDR1 is SSHAT and CDR2 FNYEAQ (reference sequence). The V gene end was trimmed by 2 bases and the J gene end by 7 bases; junction bases not matched to a gene: 10. The CDR3 DNA follows: TGTGCCAGCAGCTTAAATGGTCTAGCGGGAGATATCGGGGAGCTGTTTTTT. Protein sequence: CASSLNGLAGDIGELFF. Variable domain in full (rest from reference TRBV7-7 and TRBJ2-2): GAGVSQSPRYKVTKRGQDVTLRCDPISSHATLYWYQQALGQGPEFLTYFNYEAQPDKSGLPSDRFSAERPEGSISTLTIQRTEQRDSAMYRCASSLNGLAGDIGELFFGEGSRLTVL.

This clonotype was seen only a few times. V gene TRBV20-1 combines with J gene TRBJ1-6; unclear D gene. The CDR3 consists of 12 residues. Germline V CDR1 and CDR2: DFQATT, SNEGSKA (reference sequence). The ends were cut back, 3 bases at V and 7 bases at J, with 7 bases in the middle. Here the CDR3 reads CSASTKNSPLHF. The CDR3 DNA is TGCAGTGCTAGTACAAAGAATTCACCCCTCCACTTT.

The chain links TRBV5-5 to TRBJ2-7; 7 bases match TRBD1. The CDR3 consists of 15 residues. Germline V gene data show CDR1 as SGHKS and CDR2 as YYEKEE (reference sequence). Losses at the gene ends were 4 bases for V and 2 bases for J; bases not matched to a gene: 9. CDR3 coding DNA: TGTGCCAGCAGCCCTGGGGGAAGGGGGCCCTACGAGCAGTACTTC. Protein: CASSPGGRGPYEQYF.

This clonotype showed up just a few times. V usage is TRBV12-3 or TRBV12-4 and J usage is TRBJ2-3; the D is unclear. The length of the CDR3 is 12 residues. V was shortened by 5 bases and J by 2 bases, with 5 bases between the two germline ends. The CDR3 loop reads CASSNNTDTQYF. For the CDR3, the DNA is TGTGCCAGCAGTAACAACACAGATACGCAGTATTTT.

With respect to this clonotype: A much larger clone lies one base from this, so it may be a read error. This rearrangement joins TRBV5-8 to TRBJ1-4, with D perhaps TRBD1 (5 bases). Per germline, CDR1 SGHTS and CDR2 YDEGEE. CDR3 length equals 13 residues. Trimming took off 3 bases at V and 6 bases at J, with 9 bases between the two ends. In DNA form, the CDR3 reads TGTGCCAGCAGCTCCCACAGGCATGAAAAACTGTTTTTT. This encodes CASSSHRHEKLFF. The full variable domain, with the rest looked up from reference TRBV5-8 and TRBJ1-4, is EAGVTQSPTHLIKTRGQQATLRCSPISGHTSVYWYQQALGLGLQFLLWYDEGEERNRGNFPPRFSGRQFPNYSSELNVNALELEDSALYLCASSSHRHEKLFFGSGTQLSVL.

The chain is built from TRBV5-1 and TRBJ2-5, with D perhaps matching TRBD1 (5 bases). Trimming took 0 bases from V and 3 from J, leaving 9 bases between them. The CDR3 is 14 residues long. Germline lookup yields CDR1 SGHRS and CDR2 YFSETQ. For the CDR3, the DNA is TGCGCCAGCAGCTTGGAGTTAGGGGAAGAGACCCAGTACTTC. It specifies CASSLELGEETQYF.